This section outlines one T cell receptor beta chain sequence together with its context. Antigen unknown. TCRdb's table, derived via immunoSEQ multiplex PCR, lists solely in-frame clones and lacks some. The data contain 1.5 million to 1.9 million clones, 95% to 99% of them singletons. Germline V gene lookup returns CDR1 SQVTM and CDR2 ANQGSEA. Germline trimming cut 4 bases from V and 5 bases from J; bases unmatched to any gene: 11. This CDR3 has 14 residues. The data originate from a study of shared clonotypes between healthy human individuals. Regarding the study as a whole: Measured sharing among donors was expected to vary with sequencing depth.

This TCR was recovered from a man under 40 in good health. The specimen sequenced was naive CD4+ T cells sorted from blood. Described subset: CD45RA+ positively selected. The V gene is TRBV29-1, the J gene TRBJ2-7; 7 positions match TRBD2. The CDR3 sequence is CSVGRGGSEDEQYF. The DNA of the CDR3 is TGCAGCGTTGGTCGCGGCGGGAGTGAGGACGAGCAGTACTTC.